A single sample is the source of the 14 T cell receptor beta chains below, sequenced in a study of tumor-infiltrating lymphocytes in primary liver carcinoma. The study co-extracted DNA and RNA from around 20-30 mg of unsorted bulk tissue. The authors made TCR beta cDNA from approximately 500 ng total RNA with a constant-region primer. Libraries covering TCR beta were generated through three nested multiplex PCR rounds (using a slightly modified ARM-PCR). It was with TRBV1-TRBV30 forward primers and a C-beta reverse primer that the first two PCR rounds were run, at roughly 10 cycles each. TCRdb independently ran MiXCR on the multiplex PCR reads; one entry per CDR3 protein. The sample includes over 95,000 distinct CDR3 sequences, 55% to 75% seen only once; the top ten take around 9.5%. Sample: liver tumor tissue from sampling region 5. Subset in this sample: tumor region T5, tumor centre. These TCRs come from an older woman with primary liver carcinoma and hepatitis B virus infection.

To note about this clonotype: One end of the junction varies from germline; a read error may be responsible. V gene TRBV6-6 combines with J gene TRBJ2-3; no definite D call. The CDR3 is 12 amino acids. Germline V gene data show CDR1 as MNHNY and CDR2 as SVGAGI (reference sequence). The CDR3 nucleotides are TGTGCCAGGAGTTACGTCGCAGATACGCACTATTTT. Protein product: CARSYVADTHYF.

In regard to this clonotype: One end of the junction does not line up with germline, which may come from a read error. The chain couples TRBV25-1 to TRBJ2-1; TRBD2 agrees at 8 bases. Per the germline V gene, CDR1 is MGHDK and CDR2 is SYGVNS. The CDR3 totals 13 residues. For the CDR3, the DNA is TGTGCAAGCAGTGAGCGGGAGTACAGTGAGCAGTTCTTC. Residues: CASSEREYSEQFF.

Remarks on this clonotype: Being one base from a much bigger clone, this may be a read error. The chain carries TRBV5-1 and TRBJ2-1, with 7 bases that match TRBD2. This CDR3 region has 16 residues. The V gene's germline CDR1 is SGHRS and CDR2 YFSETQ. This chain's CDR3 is CANSLLSGGSYNEQFF. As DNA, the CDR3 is TGCGCCAACAGCTTGTTGTCGGGGGGCTCCTACAATGAGCAGTTCTTC.

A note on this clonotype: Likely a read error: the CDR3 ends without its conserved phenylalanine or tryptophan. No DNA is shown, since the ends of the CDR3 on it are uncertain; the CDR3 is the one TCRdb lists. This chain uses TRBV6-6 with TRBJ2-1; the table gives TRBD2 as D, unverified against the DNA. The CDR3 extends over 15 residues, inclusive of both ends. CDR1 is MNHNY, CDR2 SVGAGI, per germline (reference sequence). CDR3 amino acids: CASSALSGANNEQSL.

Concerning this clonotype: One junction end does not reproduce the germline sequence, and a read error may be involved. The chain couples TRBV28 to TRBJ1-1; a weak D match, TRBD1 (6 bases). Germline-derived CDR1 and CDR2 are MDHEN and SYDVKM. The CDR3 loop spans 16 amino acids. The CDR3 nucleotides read TGTGCCAGCAGTCTAAATCTCCGGGGGGCGCGCACTGAAGCTCTCTTT. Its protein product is CASSLNLRGARTEALF.

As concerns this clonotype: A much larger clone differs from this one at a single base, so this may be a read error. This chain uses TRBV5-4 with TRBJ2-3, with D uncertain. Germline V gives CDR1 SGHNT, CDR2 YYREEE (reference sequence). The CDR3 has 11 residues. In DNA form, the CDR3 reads TGTGCCGGCAGCCGCGAAGATACGCAGTATTTT. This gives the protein CAGSREDTQYF.

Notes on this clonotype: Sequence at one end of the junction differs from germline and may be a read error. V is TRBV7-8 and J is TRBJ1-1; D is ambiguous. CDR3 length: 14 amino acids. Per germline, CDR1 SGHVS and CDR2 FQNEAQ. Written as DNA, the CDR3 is TGTGACAGCAGCTTGCGGTGTGGGAACACTGAAGCTTTCTTT. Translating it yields CDSSLRCGNTEAFF.

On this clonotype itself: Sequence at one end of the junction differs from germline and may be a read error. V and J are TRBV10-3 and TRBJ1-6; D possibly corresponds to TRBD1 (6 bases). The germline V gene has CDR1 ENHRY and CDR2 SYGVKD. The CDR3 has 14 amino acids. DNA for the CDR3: TGTGCCACCCAAGGGGATAGGGGGAATTCACCCTTCCACTTT. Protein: CATQGDRGNSPFHF.

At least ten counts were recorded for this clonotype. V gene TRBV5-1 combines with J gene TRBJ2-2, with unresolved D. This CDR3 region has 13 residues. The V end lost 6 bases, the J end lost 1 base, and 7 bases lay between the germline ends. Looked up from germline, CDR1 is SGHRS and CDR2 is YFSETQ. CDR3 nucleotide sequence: TGCGCCAGCAATCCGGGGAACACCGGGGAGCTGTTTTTT. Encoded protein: CASNPGNTGELFF.

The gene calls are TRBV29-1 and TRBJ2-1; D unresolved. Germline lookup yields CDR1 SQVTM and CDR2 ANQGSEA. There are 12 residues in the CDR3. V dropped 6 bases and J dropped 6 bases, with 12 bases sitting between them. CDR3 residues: CSVRPGGNEQFF. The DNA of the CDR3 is TGCAGCGTCCGACCCGGCGGCAATGAGCAGTTCTTC.

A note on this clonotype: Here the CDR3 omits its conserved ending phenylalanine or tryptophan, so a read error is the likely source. CDR3 region: CASSNRDRGKEQFL. The CDR3 region has the DNA TGTGCCAGCAGTAACCGGGACAGGGGGAAAGAGCAGTTCTTA. The chain links TRBV6-5 to TRBJ2-1, with 11 positions matching TRBD1. The V gene's germline CDR1 is MNHEY and CDR2 SVGAGI. J gave up 10 bases and V 5 bases, and 7 bases lay outside the gene matches. The CDR3 totals 14 residues.

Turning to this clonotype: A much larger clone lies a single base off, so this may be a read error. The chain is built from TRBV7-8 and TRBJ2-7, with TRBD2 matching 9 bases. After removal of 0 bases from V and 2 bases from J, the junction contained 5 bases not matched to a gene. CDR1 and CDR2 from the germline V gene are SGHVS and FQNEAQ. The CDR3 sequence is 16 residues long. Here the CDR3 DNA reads TGTGCCAGCAGCTTAGCGTCGGCGGGAGGGACCTACGAGCAGTACTTC. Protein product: CASSLASAGGTYEQYF.

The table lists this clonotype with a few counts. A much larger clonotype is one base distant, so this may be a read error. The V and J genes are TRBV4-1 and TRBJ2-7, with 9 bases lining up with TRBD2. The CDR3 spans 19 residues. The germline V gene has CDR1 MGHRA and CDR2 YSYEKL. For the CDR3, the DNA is TGCGCCAGCAACCAAGAAGAGGATAGCGGGAGCCGCCGCTCCTACGAGCAGTACTTC. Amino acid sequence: CASNQEEDSGSRRSYEQYF.

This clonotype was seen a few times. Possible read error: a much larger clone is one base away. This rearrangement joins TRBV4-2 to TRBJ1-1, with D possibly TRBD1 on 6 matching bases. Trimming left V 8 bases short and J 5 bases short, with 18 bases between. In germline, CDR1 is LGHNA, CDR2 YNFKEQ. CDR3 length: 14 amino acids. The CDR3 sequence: CASGLRGRGTEAFF. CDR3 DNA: TGTGCCAGCGGCCTAAGGGGGAGGGGGACTGAAGCTTTCTTT.